Listed below are T cell receptor beta chains from one sample, sequenced in a study of blood T cell repertoires in COVID-19. Sequenced by immunoSEQ multiplex PCR; TCRdb stores in-frame clones only, minus some. There are around 70,000 clones in the sample; approximately 90% occur only once, and about 0.56% lies in the top ten. Input material: peripheral blood. Source of these receptors: a man aged 55 to 69 with acute or convalescent COVID-19. Each CDR3 is given with its conserved first and last residue. A D gene is named only where the DNA matches it firmly. Clone size, where shown, is once, few, many, or a class for clones that have expanded.

TGTGCCAGCAGGACCCTGACTAGCGGGAGGGCCGAGACCCAGTACTTC	CASRTLTSGRAETQYF	NA	TRBV6-6	TRBJ2-5	TRBD2
TGTGCCAGCAGCTTACAGGGGGGCTCCTATAATTCACCCCTCCACTTT	CASSLQGGSYNSPLHF	NA	TRBV5-8	TRBJ1-6	TRBD1
TGTGCCACCGAAGACAGGGTACTAGACATTCAGTACTTC	CATEDRVLDIQYF	NA	TRBV24-1	TRBJ2-4	TRBD1
TGTGCCTGGAGTGTACTAAGCGACACTGAAGCTTTCTTT	CAWSVLSDTEAFF	once	TRBV30	TRBJ1-1	NA
TGTGCCAGCTCACCACGTACGGGACAGGGACTTAACACTGAAGCTTTCTTT	CASSPRTGQGLNTEAFF	NA	TRBV18	TRBJ1-1	TRBD1
TGTGCCATCAGTGCGGGACAGGAAAAGGACACGCAGTATTTT	CAISAGQEKDTQYF	NA	TRBV10-3	TRBJ2-3	TRBD1
TGTGCCAGTAGGCGTAGCGGGGGGGCGGGCAATGAGCAGTTCTTC	CASRRSGGAGNEQFF	NA	TRBV19	TRBJ2-1	TRBD2
TGTGCCAGCAGTCCCTCACGGGAATTTCTAGAGACCCAGTACTTC	CASSPSREFLETQYF	NA	TRBV28	TRBJ2-5	NA
TGCGCCAGCAGTCTCTTAGCGGCCACAGATACGCAGTATTTT	CASSLLAATDTQYF	NA	TRBV5-1	TRBJ2-3	NA
TGTGCCAGCAGCAGCCGGGGGACCCAGTACTTC	CASSSRGTQYF	NA	TRBV7-9	TRBJ2-5	NA
TGCGCCAGCAATGTACGCGCCTCGGTCACCGGGGAGCTGTTTTTT	CASNVRASVTGELFF	NA	TRBV4-1	TRBJ2-2	NA
TGTGCCAGCATATGGCGGGGAGGGAATGAGCAGTTCTTC	CASIWRGGNEQFF	NA	TRBV6-5	TRBJ2-1	TRBD2
TGTGCCAGCAGCGTTTCGGGGGGGCGGAATGAGCAGTTCTTC	CASSVSGGRNEQFF	NA	TRBV9	TRBJ2-1	TRBD2